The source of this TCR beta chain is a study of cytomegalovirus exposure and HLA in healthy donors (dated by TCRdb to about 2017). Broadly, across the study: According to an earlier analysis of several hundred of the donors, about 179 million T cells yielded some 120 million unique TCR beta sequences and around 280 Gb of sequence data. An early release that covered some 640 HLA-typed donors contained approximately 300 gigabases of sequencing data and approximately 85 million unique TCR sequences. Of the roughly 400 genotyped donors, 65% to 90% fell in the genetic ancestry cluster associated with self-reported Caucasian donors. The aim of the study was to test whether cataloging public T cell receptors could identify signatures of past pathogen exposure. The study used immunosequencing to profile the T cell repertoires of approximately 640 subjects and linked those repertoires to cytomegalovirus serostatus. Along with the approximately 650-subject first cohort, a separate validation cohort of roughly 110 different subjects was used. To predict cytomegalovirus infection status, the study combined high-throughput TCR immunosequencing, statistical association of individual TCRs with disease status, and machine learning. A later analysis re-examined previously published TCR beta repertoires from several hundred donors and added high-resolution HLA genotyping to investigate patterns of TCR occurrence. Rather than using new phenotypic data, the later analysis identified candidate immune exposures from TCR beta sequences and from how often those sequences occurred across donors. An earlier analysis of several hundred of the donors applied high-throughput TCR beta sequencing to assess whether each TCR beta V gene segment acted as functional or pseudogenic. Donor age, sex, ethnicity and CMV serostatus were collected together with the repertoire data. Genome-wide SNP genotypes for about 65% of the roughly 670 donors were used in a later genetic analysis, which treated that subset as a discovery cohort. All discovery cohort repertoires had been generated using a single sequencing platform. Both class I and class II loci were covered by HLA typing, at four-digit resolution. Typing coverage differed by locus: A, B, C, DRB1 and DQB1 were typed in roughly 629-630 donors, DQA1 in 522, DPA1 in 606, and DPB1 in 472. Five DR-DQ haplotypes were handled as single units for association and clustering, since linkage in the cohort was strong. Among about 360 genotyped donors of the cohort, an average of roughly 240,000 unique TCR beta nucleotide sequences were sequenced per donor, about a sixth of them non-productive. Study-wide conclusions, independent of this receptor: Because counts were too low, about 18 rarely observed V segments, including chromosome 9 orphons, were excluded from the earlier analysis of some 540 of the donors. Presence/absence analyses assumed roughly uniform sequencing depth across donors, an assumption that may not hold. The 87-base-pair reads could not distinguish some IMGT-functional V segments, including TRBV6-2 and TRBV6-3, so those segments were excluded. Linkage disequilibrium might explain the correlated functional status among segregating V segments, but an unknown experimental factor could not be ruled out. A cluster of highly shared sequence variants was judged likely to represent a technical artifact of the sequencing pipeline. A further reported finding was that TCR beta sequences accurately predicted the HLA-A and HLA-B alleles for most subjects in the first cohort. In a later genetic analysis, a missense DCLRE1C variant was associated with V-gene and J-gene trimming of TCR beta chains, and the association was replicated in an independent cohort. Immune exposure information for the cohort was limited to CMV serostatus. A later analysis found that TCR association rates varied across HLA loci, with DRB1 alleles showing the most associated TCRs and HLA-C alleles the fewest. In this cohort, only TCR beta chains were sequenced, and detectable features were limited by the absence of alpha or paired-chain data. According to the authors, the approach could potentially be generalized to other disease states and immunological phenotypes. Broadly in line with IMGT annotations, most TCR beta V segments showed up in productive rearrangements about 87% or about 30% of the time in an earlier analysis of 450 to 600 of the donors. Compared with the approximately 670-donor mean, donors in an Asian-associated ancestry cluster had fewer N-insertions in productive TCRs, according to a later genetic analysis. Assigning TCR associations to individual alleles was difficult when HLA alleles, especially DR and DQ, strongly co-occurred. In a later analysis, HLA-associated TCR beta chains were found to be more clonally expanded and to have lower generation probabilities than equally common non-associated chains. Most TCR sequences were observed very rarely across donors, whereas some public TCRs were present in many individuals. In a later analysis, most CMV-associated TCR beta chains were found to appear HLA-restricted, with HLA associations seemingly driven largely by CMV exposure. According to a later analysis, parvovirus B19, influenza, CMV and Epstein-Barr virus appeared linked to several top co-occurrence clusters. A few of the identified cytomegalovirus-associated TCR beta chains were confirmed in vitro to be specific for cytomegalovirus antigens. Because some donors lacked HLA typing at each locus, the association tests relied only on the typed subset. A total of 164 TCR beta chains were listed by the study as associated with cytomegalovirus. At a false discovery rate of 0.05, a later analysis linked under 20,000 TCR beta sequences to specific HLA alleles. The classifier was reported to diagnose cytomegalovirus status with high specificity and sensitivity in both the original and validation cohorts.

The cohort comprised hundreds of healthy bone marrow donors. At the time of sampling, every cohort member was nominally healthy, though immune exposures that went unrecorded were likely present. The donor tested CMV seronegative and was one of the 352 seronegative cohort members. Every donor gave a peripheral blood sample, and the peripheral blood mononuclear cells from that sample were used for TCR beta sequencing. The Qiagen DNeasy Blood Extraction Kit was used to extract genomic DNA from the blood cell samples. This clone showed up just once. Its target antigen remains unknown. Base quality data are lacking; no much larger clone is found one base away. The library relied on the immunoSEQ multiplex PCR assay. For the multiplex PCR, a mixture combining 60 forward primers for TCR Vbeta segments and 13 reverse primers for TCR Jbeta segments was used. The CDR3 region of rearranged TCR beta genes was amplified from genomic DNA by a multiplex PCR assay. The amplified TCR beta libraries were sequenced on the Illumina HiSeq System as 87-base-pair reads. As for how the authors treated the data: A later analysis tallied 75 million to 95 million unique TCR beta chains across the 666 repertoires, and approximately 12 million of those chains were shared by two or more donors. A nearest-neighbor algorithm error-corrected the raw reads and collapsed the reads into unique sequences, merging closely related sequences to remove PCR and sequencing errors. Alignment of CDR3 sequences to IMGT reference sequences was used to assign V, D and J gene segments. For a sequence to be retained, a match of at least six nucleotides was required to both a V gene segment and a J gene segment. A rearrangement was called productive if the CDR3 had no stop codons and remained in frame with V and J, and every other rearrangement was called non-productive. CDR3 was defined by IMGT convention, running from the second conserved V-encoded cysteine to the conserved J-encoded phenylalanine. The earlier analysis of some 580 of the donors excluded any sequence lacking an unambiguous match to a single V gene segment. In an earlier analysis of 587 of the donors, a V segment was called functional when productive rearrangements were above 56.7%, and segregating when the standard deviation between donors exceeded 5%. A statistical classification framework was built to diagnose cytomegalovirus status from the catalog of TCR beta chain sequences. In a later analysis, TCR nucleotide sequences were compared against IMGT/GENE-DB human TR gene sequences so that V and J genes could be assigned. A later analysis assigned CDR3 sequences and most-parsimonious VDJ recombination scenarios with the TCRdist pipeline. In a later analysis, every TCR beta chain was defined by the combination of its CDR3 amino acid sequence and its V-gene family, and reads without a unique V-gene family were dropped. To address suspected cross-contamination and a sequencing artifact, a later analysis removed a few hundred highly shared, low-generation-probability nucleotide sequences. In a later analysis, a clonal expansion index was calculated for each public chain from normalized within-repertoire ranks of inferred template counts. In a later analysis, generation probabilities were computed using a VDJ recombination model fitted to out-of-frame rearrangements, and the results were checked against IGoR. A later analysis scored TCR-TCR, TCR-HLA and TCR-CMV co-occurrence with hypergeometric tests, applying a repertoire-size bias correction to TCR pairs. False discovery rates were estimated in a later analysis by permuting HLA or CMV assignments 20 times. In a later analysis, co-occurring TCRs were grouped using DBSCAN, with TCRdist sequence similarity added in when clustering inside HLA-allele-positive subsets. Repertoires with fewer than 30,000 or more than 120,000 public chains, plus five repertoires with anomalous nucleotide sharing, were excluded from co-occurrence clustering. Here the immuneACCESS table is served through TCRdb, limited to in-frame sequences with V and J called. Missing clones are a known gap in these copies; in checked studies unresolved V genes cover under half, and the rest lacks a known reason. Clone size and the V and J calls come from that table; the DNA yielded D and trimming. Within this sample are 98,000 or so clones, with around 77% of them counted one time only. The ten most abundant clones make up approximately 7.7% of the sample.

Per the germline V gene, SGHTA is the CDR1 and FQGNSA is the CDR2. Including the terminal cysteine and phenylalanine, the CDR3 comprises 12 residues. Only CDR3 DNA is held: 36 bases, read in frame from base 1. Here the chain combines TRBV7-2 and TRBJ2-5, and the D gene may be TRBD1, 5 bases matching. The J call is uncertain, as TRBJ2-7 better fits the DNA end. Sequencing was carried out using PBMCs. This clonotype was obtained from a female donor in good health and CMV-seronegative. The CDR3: CASSPQVYEQYF. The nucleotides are TGTGCCAGCAGCCCACAGGTTTACGAGCAGTACTTC.